This entry concerns a single T cell receptor beta chain. Its antigen is unidentified. This sample is part of a study of cytomegalovirus exposure and HLA in healthy donors. Study-level findings and limits: Owing to their indistinguishability, certain V segments, notably TRBV6-2 and TRBV6-3, were excluded. Reported results showed that the classifier diagnosed cytomegalovirus status with high specificity and sensitivity.

The CDR3 is made up of 13 amino acids. Germline lookup yields CDR1 GTSNPN and CDR2 SVGIG (reference sequence). The ends were cut back, 1 base at V and 4 bases at J, with 10 bases in the middle. With 60 Vbeta and 13 Jbeta primers, the PCR was carried out. Clones were sequenced by immunoSEQ multiplex PCR, and TCRdb holds only the in-frame ones, with some missing. Its clone listing holds under 200,000 clones. Sequenced material: PBMCs. The source of this sequence is a young woman in good health and CMV-seropositive. The chain has TRBV30 and TRBJ1-2; D uncertain. CDR3 region: CAWSAGTFYGYTF. The CDR3 DNA sequence: TGTGCCTGGAGTGCAGGAACATTCTATGGCTACACCTTC.